This TCR beta chain was found in a study of Ad26.COV2.S vaccination and SARS-CoV-2 variants. On the study more broadly: By the intramuscular route, Ad26.COV2.S was given once, or twice 56 days apart.

Treatment in this sample: roughly 19 received Ad26.COV2.S at low or high dose, single or two shots; roughly 5 received placebo; per-sample allocation not given. At day 63 after the first vaccine or placebo injection, samples were drawn. V gave up 4 bases and J gave up 1 base, with 20 bases separating them. Germline values: CDR1 LGHNA, CDR2 YSLEER. The length of the CDR3 is 18 residues. The table came from immunoSEQ multiplex PCR; TCRdb's copy has only in-frame clones and leaves some out. The table lists 430,000 or so clones, 85% to 90% of them singletons. This sample comprised peripheral blood, obtained in a trial of Ad26.COV2.S vaccine versus placebo. This receptor was identified in a person aged 18-65 years who received the Ad26.COV2.S COVID-19 vaccine or a placebo. The chain carries TRBV4-3 and TRBJ2-1; D is perhaps TRBD1 (6 bases). CDR3 sequence: CASSPLWDGRGSYNEQFF. For the CDR3, the DNA is TGCGCCAGCAGCCCCCTTTGGGACGGCAGGGGTTCCTACAATGAGCAGTTCTTC.